This T cell receptor beta chain originates from a study of cytomegalovirus exposure and HLA in healthy donors. Comments on this clone: Its antigen is currently unknown.

Germline trimming cut 4 bases from V and 7 bases from J; bases unmatched to any gene: 6. This CDR3 contains 14 residues. Germline V gene sequence: CDR1 SNHLY, CDR2 FYNNEI. The protocol was immunoSEQ multiplex PCR, while the TCRdb copy is restricted to in-frame clones and leaves out a portion. The table lists 200,000 to 250,000 clones, around 90% of them singletons. General study findings and limits: Overall, 164 TCR beta chains were annotated as cytomegalovirus-associated.

The specimen was PBMCs. This chain uses TRBV2 with TRBJ1-5, with TRBD1 identical over 8 bases. The receptor was isolated from a woman aged 18 to 35 in good health and CMV-seropositive. The CDR3 coding sequence is TGTGCCAGCAGTGGGACAGGGCCCAGGCAGCCCCAGCATTTT. This gives the protein CASSGTGPRQPQHF.